This TCR beta chain stems from a study of T cells in Graves' hyperthyroidism and ophthalmopathy. Germline values: CDR1 DFQATT, CDR2 SNEGSKA (reference sequence). The CDR3 totals 12 residues. Deletions cut 5 bases from V and 6 bases from J, with 14 bases between. RNA transcripts yielded amplified TCR beta CDR3 regions. When the TCR CDR3 underwent first-round RT-PCR, the HTBI primer set was used. One entry per CDR3 protein, called by TCRdb with MiXCR from the multiplex PCR reads. The sample yields a few hundred thousand distinct CDR3 sequences, about 45% seen once. This clonotype was seen more than once but under ten times. What it recognizes is unknown. Regarding the study as a whole: Before onset, ophthalmopathy was predicted by the model a median around 6 months earlier.

Sequencing was done on a sample of peripheral blood or thyroid tissue (not recorded which). The TCR sequence derives from a woman aged 18-30 years with Graves' hyperthyroidism. The gene calls are TRBV20-1 and TRBJ2-7; the D is unclear. CDR3 sequence: CSALAVTLEQYF. The CDR3 nucleotides read TGCAGTGCTCTTGCAGTTACCCTCGAGCAGTACTTC.